This TCR beta chain was sequenced during a study of radiation and T cells in renal cell carcinoma. On the study more broadly: Nephrectomy followed 15 Gy stereotactic body radiation by 4 weeks.

Time point described: blood 2 weeks post-SBRT. Noted treatment: 15 Gy SBRT to primary tumor, nephrectomy 4 weeks later. Radiation-treated patients gave blood at baseline, week 2 and week 4. Clear cell pathology was present in this patient's renal cell carcinoma. Study-wide results and caveats: In blood, top tumor clones expanded by 2 weeks, shrinking by 4.

Produced via immunoSEQ multiplex PCR; TCRdb's table is partial and in-frame only. The sample includes about 120,000 clones, around 80% of them seen just once. The CDR3 has 19 residues. J lost 4 bases, V lost 4 bases, and 17 bases had no gene match. Looked up from germline, CDR1 is SQVTM and CDR2 is ANQGSEA. To note about this clone: Its target is unknown.

V usage is TRBV29-1 and J usage is TRBJ2-1; 12 bases line up with TRBD2. The clonotype comes from a man in his fifties or sixties with renal cell carcinoma. The starting material was blood, obtained from a patient whose treatment included radiotherapy and nephrectomy. The CDR3 loop is CSVVGLAGKKDMYYNEQFF. In nucleotides, the CDR3 is TGCAGCGTTGTCGGACTAGCGGGAAAAAAGGACATGTATTACAATGAGCAGTTCTTC.